A selection of T cell receptor beta chains follows, all from one sample in a study of T cell responses to AZD1222 COVID-19 vaccine. Method: immunoSEQ multiplex PCR; TCRdb's copy keeps in-frame clones and lacks some. Seen here are around 100,000 clones, 92% observed once, and the top ten hold approximately 1.3%. The sample consisted of peripheral blood, taken on day 0 of AZD1222 vaccination. All receptors come from an adult in good health. The CDR3 runs from the conserved cysteine through the conserved F or W.

>TRBJ2-3|TRBV9
CASSARADRRDTQYF
>TRBJ2-6|TRBV7-3
CASSLRFLGQGALVAAGANVLTF
>TRBJ1-1|TRBV19
CASSITGGRKTEAFF
>TRBJ2-1|TRBV24-1
CATSEPGGIYNEQFF
>TRBJ2-3|TRBV18
CASSLQGEPDTQYF
>TRBJ2-1|TRBV5-4
CASSLKETGGHEQFF
>TRBJ2-3|TRBV18
CASSPQTGRSTDTQYF
>TRBJ1-1|TRBV12-3/TRBV12-4
CASSSFVAEAFF
>TRBJ1-4|TRBV6-5
CASSTGWGNEKLFF
>TRBJ2-1|TRBV15
CATSRDSLEQFF
>TRBJ2-1|TRBV7-2
CASSYATSGSNEQFF
>TRBJ2-5|TRBV24-1
CATSDFRGETQYF
>TRBJ2-2|TRBV7-2
CASSRRRETGELFF
>TRBJ1-5|TRBV27
CASSFRRDSQPQHF